This T cell receptor (beta chain) was sequenced during a study of blood T cell repertoires in COVID-19. Overall study: Sites in the United States, Italy and Spain provided acute and convalescent COVID-19 samples.

TCRdb's copy holds only in-frame clones and misses some; the assay was immunoSEQ multiplex PCR. The sample records about 190,000 clones, approximately 84% being singletons. The V gene's germline CDR1 is SNHLY and CDR2 FYNNEI. The CDR3 sequence is 16 residues long. Deletions cut 2 bases from V and 3 bases from J, with 14 bases between. This clonotype was sampled from a woman aged 25-40 years who had recovered from COVID-19. Specimen: PBMCs or T cells enriched from blood (not recorded which). The chain carries TRBV2 and TRBJ2-1, with a possible D match to TRBD2 (7 bases). CDR3 DNA: TGTGCCAGCAGTGAATCGGGGGGCTTTCTCTACAATGAGCAGTTCTTC. Residues: CASSESGGFLYNEQFF.